One and the same sample provided the 10 T cell receptor beta chains below, sequenced in a study of blood T cell repertoires in COVID-19. The assay was immunoSEQ multiplex PCR, and TCRdb's table has in-frame clones only and misses some. The sample has roughly 160,000 clones, roughly 84% seen once. What was sequenced was peripheral blood. Source of these receptors: an elderly woman with active or convalescent COVID-19.

V usage is TRBV7-9 and J usage is TRBJ2-3, with 10 bases identical to TRBD2. The CDR3 consists of 16 residues. Per germline, CDR1 SEHNR and CDR2 FQNEAQ (reference sequence). The J segment lost 3 bases and the V segment lost 6 bases, leaving 9 bases of the junction unmatched. The CDR3, as DNA: TGTGCCAGCAGACCAAGACTAGCGGGTGAAACAGATACGCAGTATTTT. It yields the protein CASRPRLAGETDTQYF. Filled out from reference TRBV7-9 and TRBJ2-3, the complete variable domain reads DTGVSQNPRHKITKRGQNVTFRCDPISEHNRLYWYRQTLGQGPEFLTYFQNEAQLEKSRLLSDRFSAERPKGSFSTLEIQRTEQGDSAMYLCASRPRLAGETDTQYFGPGTRLTVL.

As DNA, the CDR3 is TGTGCCAGCAGCGTAGGCAGCGGGAGGGTGGATGAGCAGTTCTTC. As protein: CASSVGSGRVDEQFF. The chain recombines TRBV9 with TRBJ2-1; 10 nucleotides match TRBD2. The V gene's germline CDR1 is SGDLS and CDR2 YYNGEE. There are 15 residues in the CDR3. J lost 8 bases, V lost 0 bases, and 5 bases had no gene match.

The chain links TRBV10-3 to TRBJ2-3, with a tentative D call TRBD2 (6 bases). CDR1 and CDR2 from the germline V gene are ENHRY and SYGVKD. The CDR3 length is 13 residues. The germline V and J ends were trimmed by 10 bases and 6 bases, with 17 bases remaining between them. Here the CDR3 reads CATRPFGTDTQYF. The CDR3 DNA follows: TGTGCCACCCGACCCTTCGGGACTGATACGCAGTATTTT.

In DNA, the CDR3 is TGTGCCAGCAGCCCGGGACTAGCGGGAGGGATAAACACCGGGGAGCTGTTTTTT. Its protein product is CASSPGLAGGINTGELFF. The rearrangement joins TRBV5-8 to TRBJ2-2; 16 bases are shared with TRBD2. V dropped 4 bases and J dropped 2; count of bases not matched to a gene: 5. This CDR3 region has 18 residues. Germline V gene data show CDR1 as SGHTS and CDR2 as YDEGEE. The entire variable domain, with the rest obtained from reference TRBV5-8 and TRBJ2-2, is as follows: EAGVTQSPTHLIKTRGQQATLRCSPISGHTSVYWYQQALGLGLQFLLWYDEGEERNRGNFPPRFSGRQFPNYSSELNVNALELEDSALYLCASSPGLAGGINTGELFFGEGSRLTVL.

This rearrangement joins TRBV6-1 to TRBJ2-2; weak D call: TRBD1 (5 bases). Trimming took off 0 bases at V and 7 bases at J, with 12 bases between the two ends. The CDR3 is made up of 15 amino acids. Germline V gives CDR1 MNHNS, CDR2 SASEGT. The CDR3 region is CASSEAGRAGGELFF. The CDR3 DNA reads TGTGCCAGCAGTGAAGCGGGCAGGGCAGGCGGGGAGCTGTTTTTT.

This chain uses TRBV18 with TRBJ2-1; 7 bases match TRBD2. Per the germline V gene, CDR1 is KGHSH and CDR2 is LQKENI. V shed 5 bases, J shed 9 bases, and the junction held 13 bases outside the gene matches. The CDR3 is 15 residues long. CDR3 DNA: TGTGCCAGCTCAGGACGGGGGGTTGGGGACGGTGAGCAGTTCTTC. Its protein is CASSGRGVGDGEQFF.

The J gene is TRBJ2-3, the V gene TRBV7-9, with D hard to call. The CDR3 extends over 12 amino acids. The germline V and J ends were trimmed by 11 bases and 2 bases, with 11 bases remaining between them. Germline CDR1 SEHNR, CDR2 FQNEAQ (reference sequence). In nucleotides, the CDR3 is TGTGCCGTCAGTGATAACACAGATACGCAGTATTTT. Protein: CAVSDNTDTQYF.

This clone was observed once. An end of the junction differs from the germline gene, which may be a read error. The genes are TRBV10-3 and TRBJ1-2, with no clear D. The CDR3 sequence is 15 residues long. The V gene's germline CDR1 is ENHRY and CDR2 SYGVKD. This CDR3 is CTISETGLMDYGYTF. CDR3 DNA: TGTACCATCAGTGAGACCGGACTGATGGACTATGGCTACACCTTC.

This sequence joins TRBV3-1 (or the pseudogene TRBV3-2) and TRBJ1-4; TRBD1 might be the D (6 bases). V lost 4 bases and J lost 5, with 14 bases in between. CDR3 size: 15 residues. The germline CDR1 and CDR2 sequences are LGHDT and YNNKEL (reference sequence). In DNA, the CDR3 is TGTGCCAGCAGCCCGAACACCGGACAGAATGAAAAACTGTTTTTT. The encoded protein is CASSPNTGQNEKLFF.

J is TRBJ2-5 and V is TRBV29-1; 8 bases are shared with TRBD1. V shed 8 bases and J 2 bases; nucleotides not matched to a gene: 13. CDR1 is SQVTM, CDR2 ANQGSEA, per germline. The CDR3 is 15 residues long. For the CDR3, the DNA is TGCAGCACCGAACCCTGGACAGGGCCACAAGAGACCCAGTACTTC. It is translated as CSTEPWTGPQETQYF.